The present T cell receptor beta chain was sequenced within a study of OX40 agonist ivuxolimab in advanced cancers. Study context: Eligibility admitted prior anti-PD-1, anti-PD-L1 or anti-CTLA-4 therapy; roughly 37% had some.

Looked up from germline, CDR1 is MNHEY and CDR2 is SMNVEV (reference sequence). V was shortened by 4 bases and J by 7 bases, with 10 bases between the two germline ends. CDR3 length: 12 residues. Profiling relied on immunoSEQ multiplex PCR, and the TCRdb table lists in-frame clones only, not all of them. The sample records tens of thousands of clones, about 87% being singletons. V and J are TRBV27 and TRBJ1-2; tentatively, D is TRBD1 (6 bases). The TCR was taken from an adult with an advanced solid tumor such as melanoma, head and neck, liver or kidney cancer. This specimen consisted of CD4+ or CD8+ T cells sorted from blood, obtained in a trial of the OX40 agonist ivuxolimab. CDR3 protein: CASSSGTPGYTF. The CDR3 nucleotides are TGTGCCAGCAGTTCCGGGACACCTGGCTACACCTTC.